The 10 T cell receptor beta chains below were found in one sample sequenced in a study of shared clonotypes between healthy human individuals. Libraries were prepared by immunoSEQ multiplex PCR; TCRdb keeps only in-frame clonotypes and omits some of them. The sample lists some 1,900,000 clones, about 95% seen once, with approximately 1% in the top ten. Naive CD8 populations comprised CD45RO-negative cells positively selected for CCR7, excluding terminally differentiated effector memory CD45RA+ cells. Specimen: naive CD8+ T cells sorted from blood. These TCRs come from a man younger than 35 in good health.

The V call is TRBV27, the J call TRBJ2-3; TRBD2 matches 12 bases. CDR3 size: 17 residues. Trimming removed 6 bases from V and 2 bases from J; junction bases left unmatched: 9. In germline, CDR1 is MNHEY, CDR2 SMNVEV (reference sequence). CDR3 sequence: CASSLAGGPGLTDTQYF. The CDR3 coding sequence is TGTGCCAGCAGCCTAGCGGGAGGGCCAGGCCTCACAGATACGCAGTATTTT.

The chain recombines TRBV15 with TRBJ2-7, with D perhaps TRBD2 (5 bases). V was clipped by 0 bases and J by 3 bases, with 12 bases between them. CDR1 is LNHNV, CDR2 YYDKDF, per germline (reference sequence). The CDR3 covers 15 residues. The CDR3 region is CATSREAEGHYEQYF. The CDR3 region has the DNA TGTGCCACCAGCAGAGAGGCAGAGGGTCACTACGAGCAGTACTTC.

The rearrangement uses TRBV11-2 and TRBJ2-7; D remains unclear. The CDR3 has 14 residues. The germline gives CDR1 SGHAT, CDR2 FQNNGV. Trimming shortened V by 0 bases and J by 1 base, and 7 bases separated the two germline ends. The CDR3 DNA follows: TGTGCCAGCAGCTTAGACAACCTGTCCTACGAGCAGTACTTC. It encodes CASSLDNLSYEQYF.

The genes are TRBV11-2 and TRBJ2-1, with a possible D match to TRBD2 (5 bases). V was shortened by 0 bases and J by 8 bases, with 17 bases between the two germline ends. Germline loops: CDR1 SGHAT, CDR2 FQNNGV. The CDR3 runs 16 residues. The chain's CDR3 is CASSLDWTPGIHEQFF. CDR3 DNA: TGTGCCAGCAGCTTAGATTGGACCCCGGGAATACATGAGCAGTTCTTC.

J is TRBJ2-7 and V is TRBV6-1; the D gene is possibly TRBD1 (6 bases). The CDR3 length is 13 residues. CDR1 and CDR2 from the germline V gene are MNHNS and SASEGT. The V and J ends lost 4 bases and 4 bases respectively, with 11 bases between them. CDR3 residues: CASSGGHLYEQYF. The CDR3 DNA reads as TGTGCCAGCAGTGGGGGACATTTGTACGAGCAGTACTTC.

This CDR3 reads CASSFSGRTGELFF. In DNA form, the CDR3 reads TGTGCCAGCAGTTTTAGCGGGAGAACCGGGGAGCTGTTTTTT. V is TRBV27 and J is TRBJ2-2, with 9 bases lining up with TRBD2. Germline V CDR1 and CDR2: MNHEY, SMNVEV (reference sequence). V lost 3 bases to trimming and J lost 5 bases; unmatched junction nucleotides: 1. This CDR3 comprises 14 residues.

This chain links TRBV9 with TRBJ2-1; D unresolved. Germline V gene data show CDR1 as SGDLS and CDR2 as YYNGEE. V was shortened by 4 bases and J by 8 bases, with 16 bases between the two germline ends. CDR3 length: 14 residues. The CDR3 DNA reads TGTGCCAGCAGCCTCCGACTGTCCTGGGATGAGCAGTTCTTC. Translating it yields CASSLRLSWDEQFF.

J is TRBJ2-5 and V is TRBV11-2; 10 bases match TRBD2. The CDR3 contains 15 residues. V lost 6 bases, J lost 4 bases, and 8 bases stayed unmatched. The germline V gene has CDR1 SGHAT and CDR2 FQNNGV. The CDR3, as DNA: TGTGCCAGCAGGGCGCTAGCGGGGGTGCGAGAGACCCAGTACTTC. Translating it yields CASRALAGVRETQYF.

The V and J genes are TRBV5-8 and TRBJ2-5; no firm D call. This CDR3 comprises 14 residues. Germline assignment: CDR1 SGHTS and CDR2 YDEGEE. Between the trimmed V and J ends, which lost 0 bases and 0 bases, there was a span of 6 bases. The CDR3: CASSLVRYQETQYF. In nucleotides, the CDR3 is TGTGCCAGCAGCTTGGTGAGGTACCAAGAGACCCAGTACTTC.

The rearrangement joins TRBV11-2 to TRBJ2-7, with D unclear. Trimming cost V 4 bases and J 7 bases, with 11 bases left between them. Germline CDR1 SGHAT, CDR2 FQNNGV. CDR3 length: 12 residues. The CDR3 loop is CASSSPSPEQYF. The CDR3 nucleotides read TGTGCCAGCAGCTCCCCCAGCCCGGAGCAGTACTTC.